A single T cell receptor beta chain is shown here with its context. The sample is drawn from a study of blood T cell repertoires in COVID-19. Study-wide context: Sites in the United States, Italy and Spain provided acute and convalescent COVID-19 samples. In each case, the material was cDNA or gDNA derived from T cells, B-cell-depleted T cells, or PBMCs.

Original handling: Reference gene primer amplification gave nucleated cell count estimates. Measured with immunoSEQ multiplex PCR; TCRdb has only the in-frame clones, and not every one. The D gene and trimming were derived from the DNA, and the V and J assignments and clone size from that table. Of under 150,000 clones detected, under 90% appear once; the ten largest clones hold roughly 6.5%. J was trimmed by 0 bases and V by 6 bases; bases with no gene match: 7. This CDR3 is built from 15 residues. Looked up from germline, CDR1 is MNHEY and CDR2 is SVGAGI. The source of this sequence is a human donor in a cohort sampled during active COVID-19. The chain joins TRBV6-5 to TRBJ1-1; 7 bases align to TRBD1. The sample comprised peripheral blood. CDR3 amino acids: CASSRRGRVNTEAFF. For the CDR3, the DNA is TGTGCCAGCAGCCGCAGGGGGAGAGTGAACACTGAAGCTTTCTTT.